The rows below give T cell receptor beta chains drawn from one sample of a study of blood T cell repertoires in COVID-19. Libraries were prepared by immunoSEQ multiplex PCR; TCRdb keeps only in-frame clonotypes and omits some of them. This sample has roughly 250,000 clones, with around 87% found just once. Sequenced sample: peripheral blood. These receptors came from a woman between 50 and 59 years old with acute or convalescent COVID-19. Each CDR3 is given with its conserved first and last residue. Each record gives: D gene, V gene, clone size, J gene, CDR3 protein, CDR3 DNA. A D gene is named only where the DNA matches it firmly. Not all rows give a size; the values are once, few, many and, for expanded clones, a class.

d_gene: TRBD2; v_gene: TRBV30; abundance: .; j_gene: TRBJ2-7; CDR3aa: CAWSRLAVYEQYF; CDR3nt: TGTGCCTGGAGTCGACTAGCGGTCTACGAGCAGTACTTC
d_gene: TRBD2; v_gene: TRBV7-3; abundance: .; j_gene: TRBJ2-5; CDR3aa: CASSSQPGLAGAETQYF; CDR3nt: TGTGCCAGCAGCTCGCAGCCGGGACTAGCGGGAGCAGAGACCCAGTACTTC
d_gene: TRBD2; v_gene: TRBV9; abundance: .; j_gene: TRBJ2-1; CDR3aa: CASSEAGAEYNEQFF; CDR3nt: TGTGCCAGCAGCGAAGCGGGAGCGGAGTACAATGAGCAGTTCTTC
d_gene: .; v_gene: TRBV11-1; abundance: .; j_gene: TRBJ1-1; CDR3aa: CASSSPPGGGEAFF; CDR3nt: TGTGCCAGCAGTTCCCCCCCGGGGGGCGGTGAAGCTTTCTTT
d_gene: .; v_gene: TRBV28; abundance: .; j_gene: TRBJ2-3; CDR3aa: CASSSGTSDTQYF; CDR3nt: TGTGCCAGCAGTTCCGGGACTTCAGATACGCAGTATTTT
d_gene: .; v_gene: TRBV27; abundance: .; j_gene: TRBJ1-1; CDR3aa: CASRLGGGLGRRTEAFF; CDR3nt: TGTGCCAGCAGGTTGGGGGGTGGGTTGGGTCGGAGGACTGAAGCTTTCTTT
d_gene: .; v_gene: TRBV28; abundance: .; j_gene: TRBJ2-1; CDR3aa: CASSTSPGVAEQFF; CDR3nt: TGTGCCAGCAGTACCAGCCCCGGGGTAGCTGAGCAGTTCTTC
d_gene: .; v_gene: TRBV7-2; abundance: .; j_gene: TRBJ2-2; CDR3aa: CASSLALLAGLTAGELFF; CDR3nt: TGTGCCAGCAGCTTAGCGCTCCTAGCCGGACTTACGGCCGGGGAGCTGTTTTTT
d_gene: TRBD2; v_gene: TRBV4-1; abundance: .; j_gene: TRBJ2-1; CDR3aa: CASSQGRGTSRDYEQFF; CDR3nt: TGCGCCAGCAGCCAAGGGCGGGGGACTAGTAGGGACTATGAGCAGTTCTTC
d_gene: .; v_gene: TRBV7-2; abundance: .; j_gene: TRBJ1-2; CDR3aa: CASSSLGAPYGYTF; CDR3nt: TGTGCCAGCAGCTCCCTAGGTGCCCCATATGGCTACACCTTC
d_gene: TRBD1; v_gene: TRBV14; abundance: .; j_gene: TRBJ2-3; CDR3aa: CASSRVTGGRTDTQYF; CDR3nt: TGTGCCAGCAGCCGCGTAACAGGGGGCCGGACAGATACGCAGTATTTT
d_gene: .; v_gene: TRBV27; abundance: .; j_gene: TRBJ2-5; CDR3aa: CASKRGHETQYF; CDR3nt: TGTGCCAGCAAACGGGGTCACGAGACCCAGTACTTC
d_gene: .; v_gene: TRBV7-8; abundance: .; j_gene: TRBJ2-7; CDR3aa: CASSPWGARYEQYF; CDR3nt: TGTGCCAGCAGTCCCTGGGGAGCCCGCTACGAGCAGTACTTC
d_gene: TRBD2; v_gene: TRBV5-4; abundance: .; j_gene: TRBJ2-7; CDR3aa: CASTAHGLASTYEQYF; CDR3nt: TGTGCCAGCACCGCCCACGGACTAGCGTCGACCTACGAGCAGTACTTC
d_gene: TRBD2; v_gene: TRBV11-2; abundance: .; j_gene: TRBJ2-3; CDR3aa: CASSSSGSRSDTQYF; CDR3nt: TGTGCCAGCAGCTCTAGCGGGAGTCGGTCAGATACGCAGTATTTT
d_gene: .; v_gene: TRBV12-5; abundance: .; j_gene: TRBJ2-1; CDR3aa: CASGQGHARNEQFF; CDR3nt: TGTGCTAGTGGTCAGGGACATGCCCGCAATGAGCAGTTCTTC
d_gene: .; v_gene: TRBV2; abundance: .; j_gene: TRBJ1-3; CDR3aa: CARGRAGGNTIYF; CDR3nt: TGTGCCAGGGGGAGGGCAGGGGGAAACACCATATATTTT
d_gene: TRBD1; v_gene: TRBV6-2/TRBV6-3; abundance: .; j_gene: TRBJ2-3; CDR3aa: CASSLRDRGVDTQYF; CDR3nt: TGTGCCAGCAGTCTCCGGGACAGGGGTGTGGATACGCAGTATTTT
d_gene: .; v_gene: TRBV24-1; abundance: .; j_gene: TRBJ1-5; CDR3aa: CATSESVSNQPQHF; CDR3nt: TGTGCCACCAGTGAGTCTGTTAGCAATCAGCCCCAGCATTTT
d_gene: TRBD1; v_gene: TRBV28; abundance: .; j_gene: TRBJ2-7; CDR3aa: CASGTTGKSSYEQYF; CDR3nt: TGTGCCAGCGGGACGACAGGGAAAAGCTCCTACGAGCAGTACTTC
d_gene: TRBD2; v_gene: TRBV23-1; abundance: .; j_gene: TRBJ2-1; CDR3aa: CASVGVQREGRGYNEQFF; CDR3nt: TGCGCCAGCGTCGGGGTCCAGCGGGAGGGCCGGGGCTACAATGAGCAGTTCTTC
d_gene: TRBD1; v_gene: TRBV14; abundance: .; j_gene: TRBJ1-1; CDR3aa: CASSMGRGLVNTEAFF; CDR3nt: TGTGCCAGCAGCATGGGCAGGGGGCTGGTGAACACTGAAGCTTTCTTT
d_gene: .; v_gene: TRBV2; abundance: .; j_gene: TRBJ2-7; CDR3aa: CASSEAAGFYKSYEQYF; CDR3nt: TGTGCCAGCAGTGAAGCGGCGGGGTTCTATAAATCCTACGAGCAGTACTTC
d_gene: TRBD2; v_gene: TRBV28; abundance: .; j_gene: TRBJ2-5; CDR3aa: CASSLLGTSGVETQYF; CDR3nt: TGTGCCAGCAGTTTACTTGGGACTAGCGGGGTAGAGACCCAGTACTTC
d_gene: .; v_gene: TRBV6-5; abundance: .; j_gene: TRBJ2-7; CDR3aa: CATGKQSLAYEQYF; CDR3nt: TGTGCCACCGGGAAACAATCACTAGCCTACGAGCAGTACTTC
d_gene: .; v_gene: TRBV6-5; abundance: few; j_gene: TRBJ2-3; CDR3aa: CASSYSGGNWVDTQYF; CDR3nt: TGTGCCAGCAGTTACTCCGGCGGGAACTGGGTGGATACGCAGTATTTT
d_gene: .; v_gene: TRBV6-5; abundance: .; j_gene: TRBJ1-5; CDR3aa: CASSFNAGGQPQHF; CDR3nt: TGTGCCAGCAGTTTTAATGCGGGGGGTCAGCCCCAGCATTTT
d_gene: TRBD1; v_gene: TRBV18; abundance: .; j_gene: TRBJ1-4; CDR3aa: CASSPATGRGEKLFF; CDR3nt: TGTGCCAGCTCACCCGCGACAGGGCGTGGTGAAAAACTGTTTTTT
d_gene: .; v_gene: TRBV9; abundance: .; j_gene: TRBJ2-3; CDR3aa: CASSVERTDTQYF; CDR3nt: TGTGCCAGCAGCGTAGAGCGGACAGATACGCAGTATTTT
d_gene: .; v_gene: TRBV28; abundance: .; j_gene: TRBJ1-6; CDR3aa: CASSRLPGSPLHF; CDR3nt: TGTGCCAGCAGTAGACTACCGGGATCACCCCTCCACTTT
d_gene: .; v_gene: TRBV6-5; abundance: .; j_gene: TRBJ1-4; CDR3aa: CASSPTVNEKLFF; CDR3nt: TGTGCCAGCAGTCCAACAGTAAATGAAAAACTGTTTTTT
d_gene: TRBD1; v_gene: TRBV7-8; abundance: once; j_gene: TRBJ2-1; CDR3aa: CASSRDSDNEQFF; CDR3nt: TGTGCCAGCAGCCGGGACAGCGACAATGAGCAGTTCTTC
d_gene: TRBD2; v_gene: TRBV6-2/TRBV6-3; abundance: once; j_gene: TRBJ2-3; CDR3aa: CASSYPLAASTDTQYF; CDR3nt: TGTGCCAGCAGTTATCCCCTAGCGGCTAGCACAGATACGCAGTATTTT
d_gene: TRBD2; v_gene: TRBV7-8; abundance: .; j_gene: TRBJ2-5; CDR3aa: CASSSRTSGAETQYF; CDR3nt: TGTGCCAGCAGCAGTCGGACTAGCGGCGCAGAGACCCAGTACTTC
d_gene: TRBD1; v_gene: TRBV5-6; abundance: .; j_gene: TRBJ2-7; CDR3aa: CASSLRLRQGKGEQYF; CDR3nt: TGTGCCAGCAGCCTCCGGTTAAGACAGGGAAAAGGCGAGCAGTACTTC
d_gene: TRBD1; v_gene: TRBV2; abundance: few; j_gene: TRBJ1-3; CDR3aa: CASSETGDSGNTIYF; CDR3nt: TGTGCCAGCAGCGAGACAGGGGACTCTGGAAACACCATATATTTT
d_gene: .; v_gene: TRBV5-1; abundance: .; j_gene: TRBJ2-2; CDR3aa: CASSLDFRVITGELFF; CDR3nt: TGCGCCAGCAGCTTGGATTTCAGGGTGATCACCGGGGAGCTGTTTTTT
d_gene: TRBD2; v_gene: TRBV7-2; abundance: .; j_gene: TRBJ2-7; CDR3aa: CASSSNLAGPYEQYF; CDR3nt: TGTGCCAGCAGCTCGAATCTAGCGGGACCCTACGAGCAGTACTTC
d_gene: .; v_gene: TRBV7-7; abundance: .; j_gene: TRBJ2-7; CDR3aa: CASSQGPGGEQYF; CDR3nt: TGTGCTAGCAGCCAGGGCCCCGGGGGCGAGCAGTACTTC
d_gene: .; v_gene: TRBV5-1; abundance: .; j_gene: TRBJ2-7; CDR3aa: CASSGGGSYEQYF; CDR3nt: TGCGCCAGCTCAGGGGGAGGCTCCTACGAGCAGTACTTC
d_gene: TRBD2; v_gene: TRBV5-4; abundance: .; j_gene: TRBJ2-5; CDR3aa: CASSPDILAGGKTQYF; CDR3nt: TGTGCCAGCAGCCCTGACATACTAGCGGGGGGAAAGACCCAGTACTTC
d_gene: TRBD2; v_gene: TRBV19; abundance: .; j_gene: TRBJ2-7; CDR3aa: CASSERTSDLYEQYF; CDR3nt: TGTGCCAGTAGTGAAAGGACTAGCGACCTCTACGAGCAGTACTTC
d_gene: .; v_gene: TRBV5-5; abundance: once; j_gene: TRBJ2-2; CDR3aa: CASSRRSGELFF; CDR3nt: TGTGCCAGCAGTAGGAGAAGCGGGGAGCTGTTTTTT
d_gene: TRBD2; v_gene: TRBV7-9; abundance: .; j_gene: TRBJ2-3; CDR3aa: CASSFSGSDSGDTQYF; CDR3nt: TGTGCCAGCAGCTTTAGCGGGAGCGACTCGGGCGATACGCAGTATTTT
d_gene: .; v_gene: TRBV28; abundance: .; j_gene: TRBJ1-4; CDR3aa: CASSLPEFELFF; CDR3nt: TGTGCCAGCAGTTTGCCCGAGTTTGAACTGTTTTTT
d_gene: TRBD2; v_gene: TRBV9; abundance: .; j_gene: TRBJ2-5; CDR3aa: CASSPMGGSQETQYF; CDR3nt: TGTGCCAGCAGCCCTATGGGGGGGTCTCAAGAGACCCAGTACTTC
d_gene: .; v_gene: TRBV29-1; abundance: once; j_gene: TRBJ1-2; CDR3aa: CSVESGITYGYTF; CDR3nt: TGCAGCGTTGAATCGGGGATAACATATGGCTACACCTTC
d_gene: .; v_gene: TRBV9; abundance: .; j_gene: TRBJ2-5; CDR3aa: CASSVWGRLETQYF; CDR3nt: TGTGCCAGCAGCGTATGGGGGAGGTTAGAGACCCAGTACTTC
d_gene: .; v_gene: TRBV28; abundance: .; j_gene: TRBJ1-3; CDR3aa: CASRSGPEDTIYF; CDR3nt: TGTGCCAGCAGAAGTGGCCCCGAAGACACCATATATTTT
d_gene: .; v_gene: TRBV7-9; abundance: .; j_gene: TRBJ1-6; CDR3aa: CASSLEPGSPLHF; CDR3nt: TGTGCCAGCAGCTTAGAGCCGGGATCACCCCTCCACTTT
d_gene: TRBD2; v_gene: TRBV28; abundance: .; j_gene: TRBJ2-7; CDR3aa: CASSSDASGRAVEQYF; CDR3nt: TGTGCCAGCAGTTCAGATGCTAGCGGGAGGGCCGTCGAGCAGTACTTC
d_gene: TRBD2; v_gene: TRBV5-4; abundance: few; j_gene: TRBJ2-5; CDR3aa: CASSSKTSGRSETQYF; CDR3nt: TGTGCCAGCAGCTCCAAGACTAGCGGGAGGTCGGAGACCCAGTACTTC
d_gene: .; v_gene: TRBV13; abundance: .; j_gene: TRBJ2-1; CDR3aa: CASSTTGRVVYNEQFF; CDR3nt: TGTGCCAGCAGCACCACCGGGCGGGTTGTCTACAATGAGCAGTTCTTC
d_gene: TRBD1; v_gene: TRBV6-5; abundance: .; j_gene: TRBJ2-1; CDR3aa: CASSYSWGQGGQFF; CDR3nt: TGTGCCAGCAGTTACTCTTGGGGACAGGGCGGCCAGTTCTTC
d_gene: .; v_gene: TRBV28; abundance: .; j_gene: TRBJ2-5; CDR3aa: CASLTGVETQYF; CDR3nt: TGTGCCAGTCTGACAGGTGTAGAGACCCAGTACTTC
d_gene: .; v_gene: TRBV5-1; abundance: .; j_gene: TRBJ1-4; CDR3aa: CASSAAGTTNEKLFF; CDR3nt: TGCGCCAGCAGCGCGGCGGGAACAACTAATGAAAAACTGTTTTTT
d_gene: .; v_gene: TRBV5-1; abundance: .; j_gene: TRBJ2-1; CDR3aa: CASSLAVPNEQFF; CDR3nt: TGCGCCAGCAGCTTGGCCGTTCCCAATGAGCAGTTCTTC
d_gene: TRBD1; v_gene: TRBV2; abundance: .; j_gene: TRBJ1-6; CDR3aa: CASSVYRTGNSPLHF; CDR3nt: TGTGCCAGCAGTGTCTATCGGACAGGGAATTCACCCCTCCACTTT
d_gene: TRBD2; v_gene: TRBV7-3; abundance: .; j_gene: TRBJ2-1; CDR3aa: CASSLTGTMYNEQFF; CDR3nt: TGTGCCAGCAGCTTAACTGGGACTATGTACAATGAGCAGTTCTTC